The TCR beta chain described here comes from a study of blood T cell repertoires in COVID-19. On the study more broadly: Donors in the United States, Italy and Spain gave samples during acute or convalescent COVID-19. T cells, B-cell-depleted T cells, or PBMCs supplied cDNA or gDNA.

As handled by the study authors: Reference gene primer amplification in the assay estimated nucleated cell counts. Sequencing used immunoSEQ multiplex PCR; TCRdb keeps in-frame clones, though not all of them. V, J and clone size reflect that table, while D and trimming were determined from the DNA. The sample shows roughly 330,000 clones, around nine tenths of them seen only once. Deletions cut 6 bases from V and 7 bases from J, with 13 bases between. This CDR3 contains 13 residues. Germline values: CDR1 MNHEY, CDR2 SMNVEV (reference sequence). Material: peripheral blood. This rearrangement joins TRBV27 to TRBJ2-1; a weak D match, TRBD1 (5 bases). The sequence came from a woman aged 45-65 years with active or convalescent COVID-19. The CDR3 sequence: CASSLGALNEQFF. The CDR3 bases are TGTGCCAGCAGCCTAGGGGCCTTAAATGAGCAGTTCTTC.